The clone carrying this T cell receptor (beta chain) was detected only once. Its antigen remains unidentified. Germline V gene lookup returns CDR1 GTSNPN and CDR2 SVGIG (reference sequence). This CDR3 is built from 13 residues. V was clipped by 0 bases and J by 6 bases; unmatched bases: 1. The source of the sample is a study of T cell responses to AZD1222 COVID-19 vaccine. Regarding the study as a whole: Every sample of the repertoires postdated the peak T cell response. Elevations in Spike-specific TCR breadth and depth followed administration of two AZD1222 doses.

Some clones are missing from TCRdb's copy, which holds only in-frame ones; the method was immunoSEQ multiplex PCR. The table has roughly 100,000 clones, under 95% seen once; the top ten hold about 1.2%. The sequenced sample was peripheral blood, obtained on day 0 of AZD1222 vaccination. The TCR originated in an adult in good health. J is TRBJ2-2 and V is TRBV30, with 7 positions matching TRBD2. The CDR3 DNA is TGTGCCTGGAGTGTAACTAGCGCCGGGGAGCTGTTTTTT. It codes for CAWSVTSAGELFF. Complete variable domain (other parts from reference TRBV30 and TRBJ2-2): SQTIHQWPATLVQPVGSPLSLECTVEGTSNPNLYWYRQAAGRGLQLLFYSVGIGQISSEVPQNLSASRPQDRQFILSSKKLLLSDSGFYLCAWSVTSAGELFFGEGSRLTVL.